The source of this T cell receptor (beta chain) is a study of T-cell reconstitution after alpha-beta-depleted transplantation in children. V was pared by 3 bases and J by 6 bases, with 21 bases between. The CDR3 is 16 residues long. The germline V gene has CDR1 SQVTM and CDR2 ANQGSEA. Unique molecular identifiers were incorporated when the TCRbeta library was constructed. MiXCR, run by TCRdb on the PCR reads, gives a single entry per CDR3 protein. The table has around 100,000 distinct CDR3 sequences, 10% seen once; the top ten hold 30% to 35%. There are a few counts of this clonotype. Its target is unknown. Study results and caveats: Reportedly, alpha-beta T cells present about two months post-transplant originated from several hundred expanded clones of graft origin. One year post-transplant, T-cell counts and diversity were largely derived from T cells produced anew. Surviving recipient cells, namely T cells and thymic progenitors, were the source of high day-60 TCRbeta diversity in some patients.

This TCR was recovered from a boy aged 2 to 9 with acute lymphoblastic leukemia, due to receive a stem cell transplant. Sample: PBMCs, taken before TCRalphabeta/CD19-depleted stem cell transplant. V usage is TRBV29-1 and J usage is TRBJ2-1; tentative D call: TRBD2 (5 bases). CDR3 nucleotide sequence: TGCAGCGTTGAGGGAGCCGGGAATATTAGAAGCAATGAGCAGTTCTTC. Its translation: CSVEGAGNIRSNEQFF.